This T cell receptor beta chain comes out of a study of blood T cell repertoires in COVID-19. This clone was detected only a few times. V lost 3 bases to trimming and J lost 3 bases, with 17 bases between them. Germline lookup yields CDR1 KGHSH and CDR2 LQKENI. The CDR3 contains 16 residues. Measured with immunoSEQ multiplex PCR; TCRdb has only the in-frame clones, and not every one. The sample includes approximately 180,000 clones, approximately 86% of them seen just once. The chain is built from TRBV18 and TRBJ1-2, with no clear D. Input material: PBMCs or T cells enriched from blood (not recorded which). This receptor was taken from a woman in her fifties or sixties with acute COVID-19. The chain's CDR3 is CASSPIGASGDYGYTF. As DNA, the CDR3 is TGTGCCAGCTCACCGATCGGTGCGAGCGGTGACTATGGCTACACCTTC.